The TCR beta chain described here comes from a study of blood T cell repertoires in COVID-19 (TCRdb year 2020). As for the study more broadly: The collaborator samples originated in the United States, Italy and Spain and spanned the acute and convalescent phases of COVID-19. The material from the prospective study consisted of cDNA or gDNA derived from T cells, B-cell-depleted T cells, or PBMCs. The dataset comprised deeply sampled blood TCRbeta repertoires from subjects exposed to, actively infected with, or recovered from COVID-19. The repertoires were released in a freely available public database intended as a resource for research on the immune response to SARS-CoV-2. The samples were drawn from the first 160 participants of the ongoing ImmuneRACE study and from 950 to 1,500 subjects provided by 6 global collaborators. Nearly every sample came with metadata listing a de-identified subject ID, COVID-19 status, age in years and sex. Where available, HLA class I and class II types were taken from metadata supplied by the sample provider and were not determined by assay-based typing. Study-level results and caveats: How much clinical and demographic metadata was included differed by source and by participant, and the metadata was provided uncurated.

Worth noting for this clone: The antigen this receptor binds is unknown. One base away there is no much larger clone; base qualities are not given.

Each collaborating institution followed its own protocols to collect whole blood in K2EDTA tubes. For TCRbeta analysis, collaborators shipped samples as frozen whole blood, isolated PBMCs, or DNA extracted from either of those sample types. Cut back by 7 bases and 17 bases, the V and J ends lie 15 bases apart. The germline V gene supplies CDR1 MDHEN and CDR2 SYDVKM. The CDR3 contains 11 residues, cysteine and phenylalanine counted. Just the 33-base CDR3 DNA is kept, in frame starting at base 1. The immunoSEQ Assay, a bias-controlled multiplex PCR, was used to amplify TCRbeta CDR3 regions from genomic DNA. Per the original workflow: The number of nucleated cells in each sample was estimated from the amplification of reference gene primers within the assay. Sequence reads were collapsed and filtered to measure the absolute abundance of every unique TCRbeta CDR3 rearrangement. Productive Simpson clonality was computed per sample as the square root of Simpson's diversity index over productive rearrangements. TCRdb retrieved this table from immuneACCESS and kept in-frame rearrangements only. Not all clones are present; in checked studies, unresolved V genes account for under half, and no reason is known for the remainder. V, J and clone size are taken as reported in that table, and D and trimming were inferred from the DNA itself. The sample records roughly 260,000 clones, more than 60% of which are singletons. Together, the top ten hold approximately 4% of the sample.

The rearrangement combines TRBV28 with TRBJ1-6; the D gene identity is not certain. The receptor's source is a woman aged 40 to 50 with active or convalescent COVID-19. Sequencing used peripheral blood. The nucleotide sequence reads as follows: TGTGCCAGCAATATCGGGTCGTTGGTCCACTTT. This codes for CASNIGSLVHF.